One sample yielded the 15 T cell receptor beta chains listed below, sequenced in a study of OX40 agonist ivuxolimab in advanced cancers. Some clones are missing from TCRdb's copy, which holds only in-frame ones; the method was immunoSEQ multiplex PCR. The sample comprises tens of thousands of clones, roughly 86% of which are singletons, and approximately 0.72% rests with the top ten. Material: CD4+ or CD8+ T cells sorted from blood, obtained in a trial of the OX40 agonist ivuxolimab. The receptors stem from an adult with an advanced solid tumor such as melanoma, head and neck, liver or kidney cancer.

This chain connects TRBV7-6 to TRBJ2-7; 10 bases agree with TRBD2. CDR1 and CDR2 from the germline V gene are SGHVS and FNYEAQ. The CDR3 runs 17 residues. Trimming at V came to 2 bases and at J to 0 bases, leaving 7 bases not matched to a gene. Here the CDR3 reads CASSLSIPSGSSYEQYF. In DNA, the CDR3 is TGTGCCAGCAGCTTATCGATCCCTAGCGGGAGCTCCTACGAGCAGTACTTC. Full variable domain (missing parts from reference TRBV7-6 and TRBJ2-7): GAGVSQSPRYKVTKRGQDVALRCDPISGHVSLYWYRQALGQGPEFLTYFNYEAQQDKSGLPNDRFSAERPEGSISTLTIQRTEQRDSAMYRCASSLSIPSGSSYEQYFGPGTRLTVT.

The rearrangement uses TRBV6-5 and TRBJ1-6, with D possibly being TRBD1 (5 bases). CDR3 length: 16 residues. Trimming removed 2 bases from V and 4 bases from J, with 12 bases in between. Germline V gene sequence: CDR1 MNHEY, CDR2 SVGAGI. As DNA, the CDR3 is TGTGCCAGCAGTTACGGGGGAGGGCGGTATAATTCACCCCTCCACTTT. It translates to CASSYGGGRYNSPLHF.

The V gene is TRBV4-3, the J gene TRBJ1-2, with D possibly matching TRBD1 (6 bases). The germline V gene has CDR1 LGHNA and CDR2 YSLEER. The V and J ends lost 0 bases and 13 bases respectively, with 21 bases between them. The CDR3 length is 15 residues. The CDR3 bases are TGCGCCAGCAGCCAAGAGACAGGCCGGACAGCTCAATCCACCTTC. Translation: CASSQETGRTAQSTF.

The CDR3 DNA sequence: TGCAGCGTGACAGGCTCCTATGGCTACACCTTC. This translates into CSVTGSYGYTF. The V gene is TRBV29-1, the J gene TRBJ1-2, with D maybe TRBD1 (6 bases). V was cut by 6 bases and J by 4 bases, with 9 bases left in between. Germline V gives CDR1 SQVTM, CDR2 ANQGSEA. The CDR3 covers 11 residues.

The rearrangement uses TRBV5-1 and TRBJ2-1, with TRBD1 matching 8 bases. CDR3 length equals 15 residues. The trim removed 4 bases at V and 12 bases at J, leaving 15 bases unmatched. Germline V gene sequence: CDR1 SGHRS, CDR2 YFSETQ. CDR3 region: CASSLPGQAGTGQFF. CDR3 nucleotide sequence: TGCGCCAGCAGCCTTCCGGGACAAGCTGGGACAGGGCAGTTCTTC. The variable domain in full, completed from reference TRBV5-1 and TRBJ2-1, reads KAGVTQTPRYLIKTRGQQVTLSCSPISGHRSVSWYQQTPGQGLQFLFEYFSETQRNKGNFPGRFSGRQFSNSRSEMNVSTLELGDSALYLCASSLPGQAGTGQFFGPGTRLTVL.

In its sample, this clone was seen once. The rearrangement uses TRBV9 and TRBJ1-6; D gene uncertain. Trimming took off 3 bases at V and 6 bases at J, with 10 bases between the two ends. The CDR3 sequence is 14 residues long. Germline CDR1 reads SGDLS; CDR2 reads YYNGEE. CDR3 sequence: CASSALGSNSPLHF. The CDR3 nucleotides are TGTGCCAGCAGCGCGCTCGGTAGTAATTCACCCCTCCACTTT.

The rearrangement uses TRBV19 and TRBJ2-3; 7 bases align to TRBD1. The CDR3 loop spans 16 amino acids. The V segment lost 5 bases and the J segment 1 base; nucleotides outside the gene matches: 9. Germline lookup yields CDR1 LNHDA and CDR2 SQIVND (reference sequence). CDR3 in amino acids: CASSVRQGPGTDTQYF. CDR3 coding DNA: TGTGCCAGTAGTGTCCGACAGGGCCCAGGCACAGATACGCAGTATTTT.

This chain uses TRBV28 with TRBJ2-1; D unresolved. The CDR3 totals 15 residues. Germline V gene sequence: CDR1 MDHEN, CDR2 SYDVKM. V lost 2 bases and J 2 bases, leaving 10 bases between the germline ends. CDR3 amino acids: CASSLVGSTYNEQFF. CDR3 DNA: TGTGCCAGCAGTTTAGTAGGCAGTACCTACAATGAGCAGTTCTTC.

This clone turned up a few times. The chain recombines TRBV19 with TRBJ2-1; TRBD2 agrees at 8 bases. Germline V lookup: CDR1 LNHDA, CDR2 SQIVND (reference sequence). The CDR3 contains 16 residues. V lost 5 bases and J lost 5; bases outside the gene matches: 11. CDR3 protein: CASSSFGLADNNEQFF. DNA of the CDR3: TGTGCCAGTAGTTCTTTCGGACTAGCAGACAACAATGAGCAGTTCTTC.

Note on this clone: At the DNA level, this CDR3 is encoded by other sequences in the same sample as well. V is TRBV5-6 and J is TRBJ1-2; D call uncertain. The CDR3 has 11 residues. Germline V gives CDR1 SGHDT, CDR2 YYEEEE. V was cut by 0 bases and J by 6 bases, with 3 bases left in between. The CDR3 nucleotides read TGTGCCAGCAGCTTGGTGCATGGCTACACCTTC. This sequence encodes CASSLVHGYTF.

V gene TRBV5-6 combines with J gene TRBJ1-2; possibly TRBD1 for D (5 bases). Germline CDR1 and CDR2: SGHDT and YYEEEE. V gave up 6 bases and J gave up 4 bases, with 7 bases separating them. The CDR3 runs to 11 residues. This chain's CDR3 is CASTDSYGYTF. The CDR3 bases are TGTGCCAGCACCGACAGCTATGGCTACACCTTC.

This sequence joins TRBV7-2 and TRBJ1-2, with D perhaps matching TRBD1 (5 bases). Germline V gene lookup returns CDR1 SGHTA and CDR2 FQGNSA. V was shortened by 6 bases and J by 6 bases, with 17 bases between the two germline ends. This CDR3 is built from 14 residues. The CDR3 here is CASSKQAQGDGYTF. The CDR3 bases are TGTGCCAGCAGTAAGCAGGCGCAGGGTGATGGCTACACCTTC.

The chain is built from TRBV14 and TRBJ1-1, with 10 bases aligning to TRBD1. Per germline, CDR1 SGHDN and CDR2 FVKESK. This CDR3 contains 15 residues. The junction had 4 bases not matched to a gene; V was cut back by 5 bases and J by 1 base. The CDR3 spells CASSTGQGKNTEAFF. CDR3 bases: TGTGCCAGCAGCACGGGACAGGGGAAGAACACTGAAGCTTTCTTT. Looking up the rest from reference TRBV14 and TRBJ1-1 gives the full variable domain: EAGVTQFPSHSVIEKGQTVTLRCDPISGHDNLYWYRRVMGKEIKFLLHFVKESKQDESGMPNNRFLAERTGGTYSTLKVQPAELEDSGVYFCASSTGQGKNTEAFFGQGTRLTVV.

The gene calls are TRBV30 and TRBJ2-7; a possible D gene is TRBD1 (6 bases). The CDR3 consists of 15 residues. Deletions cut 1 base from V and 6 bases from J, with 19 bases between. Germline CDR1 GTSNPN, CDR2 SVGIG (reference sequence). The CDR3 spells CAWSGRGVKAGEQYF. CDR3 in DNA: TGTGCCTGGAGTGGCAGGGGTGTGAAGGCCGGCGAGCAGTACTTC.

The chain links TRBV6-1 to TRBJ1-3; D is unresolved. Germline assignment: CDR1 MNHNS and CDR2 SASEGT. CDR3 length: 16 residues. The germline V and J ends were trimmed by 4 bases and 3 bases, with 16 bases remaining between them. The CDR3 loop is CASSGASWASGNTIYF. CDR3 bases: TGTGCCAGCAGTGGAGCCTCCTGGGCCAGTGGAAACACCATATATTTT.